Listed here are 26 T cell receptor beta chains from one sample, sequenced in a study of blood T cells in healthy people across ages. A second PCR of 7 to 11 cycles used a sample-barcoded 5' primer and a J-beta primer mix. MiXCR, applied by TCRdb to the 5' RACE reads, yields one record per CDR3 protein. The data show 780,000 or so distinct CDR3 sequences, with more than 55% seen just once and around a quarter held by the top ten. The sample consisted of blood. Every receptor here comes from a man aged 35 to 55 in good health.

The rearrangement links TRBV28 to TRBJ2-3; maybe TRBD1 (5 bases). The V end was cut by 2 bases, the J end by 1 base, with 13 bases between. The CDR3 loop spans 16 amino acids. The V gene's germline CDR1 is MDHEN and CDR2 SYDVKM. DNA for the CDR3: TGTGCCAGCAGTTTAATTGGAGACAGACGCACAGATACGCAGTATTTT. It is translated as CASSLIGDRRTDTQYF. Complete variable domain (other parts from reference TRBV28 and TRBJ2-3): DVKVTQSSRYLVKRTGEKVFLECVQDMDHENMFWYRQDPGLGLRLIYFSYDVKMKEKGDIPEGYSVSREKKERFSLILESASTNQTSMYLCASSLIGDRRTDTQYFGPGTRLTVL.

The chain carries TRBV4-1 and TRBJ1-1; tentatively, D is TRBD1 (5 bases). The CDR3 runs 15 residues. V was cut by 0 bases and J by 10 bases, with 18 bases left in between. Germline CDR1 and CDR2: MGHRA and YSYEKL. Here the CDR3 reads CASSQDEVPGRGAFF. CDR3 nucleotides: TGCGCCAGCAGCCAAGATGAGGTCCCAGGGAGGGGAGCTTTCTTT.

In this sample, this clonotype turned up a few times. The CDR3 sequence is CSAREATDTQYF. The CDR3 DNA is TGCAGTGCTAGGGAGGCCACAGATACGCAGTATTTT. The gene calls are TRBV20-1 and TRBJ2-3; possibly TRBD2 for D (5 bases). Looked up from germline, CDR1 is DFQATT and CDR2 is SNEGSKA (reference sequence). V lost 3 bases to trimming and J lost 2 bases, with 6 bases between them. The CDR3 loop spans 12 amino acids.

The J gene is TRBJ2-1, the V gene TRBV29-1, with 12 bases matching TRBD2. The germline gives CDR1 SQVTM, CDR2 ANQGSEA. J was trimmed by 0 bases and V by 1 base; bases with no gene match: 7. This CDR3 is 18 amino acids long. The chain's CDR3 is CSVEGLAGADGSYNEQFF. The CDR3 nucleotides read TGCAGCGTTGAAGGACTAGCGGGAGCGGATGGCTCCTACAATGAGCAGTTCTTC.

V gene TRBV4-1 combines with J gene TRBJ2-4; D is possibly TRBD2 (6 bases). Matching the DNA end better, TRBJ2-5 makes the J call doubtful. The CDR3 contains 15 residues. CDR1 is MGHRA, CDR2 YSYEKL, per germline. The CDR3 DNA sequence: TGCGCCAGCAGCCAAGTGGCGGCCGGGGGAGAGACCCAGTACTTC. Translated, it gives CASSQVAAGGETQYF.

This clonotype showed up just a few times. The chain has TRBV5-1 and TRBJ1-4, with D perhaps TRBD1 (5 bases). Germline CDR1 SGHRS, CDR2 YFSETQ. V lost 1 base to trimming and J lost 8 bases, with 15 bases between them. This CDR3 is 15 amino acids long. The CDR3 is CASSLYGGVEEKLFF. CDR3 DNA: TGCGCCAGCAGCTTGTATGGAGGGGTAGAAGAAAAACTGTTTTTT.

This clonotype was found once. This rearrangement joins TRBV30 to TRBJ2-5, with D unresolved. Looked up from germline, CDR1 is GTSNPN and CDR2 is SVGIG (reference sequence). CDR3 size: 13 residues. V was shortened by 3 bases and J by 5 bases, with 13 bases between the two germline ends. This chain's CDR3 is CAWRPVSRETQYF. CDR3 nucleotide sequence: TGTGCCTGGAGGCCTGTCAGCCGGGAGACCCAGTACTTC.

The CDR3 sequence: CASSLNEYDTQYF. As DNA, the CDR3 is TGTGCCAGCAGCTTAAATGAGTATGATACGCAGTATTTT. The rearrangement links TRBV7-9 to TRBJ2-3, with no clear D. CDR1 is SEHNR and CDR2 is FQNEAQ in the germline V gene (reference sequence). Trimming cost V 2 bases and J 6 bases, with 9 bases left between them. The CDR3 loop spans 13 amino acids.

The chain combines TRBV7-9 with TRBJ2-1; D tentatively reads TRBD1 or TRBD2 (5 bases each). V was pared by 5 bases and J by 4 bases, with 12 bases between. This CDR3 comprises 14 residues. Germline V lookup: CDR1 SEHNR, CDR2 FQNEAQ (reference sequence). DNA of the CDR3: TGTGCCAGCAGCCACCGGGACGGATACAATGAGCAGTTCTTC. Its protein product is CASSHRDGYNEQFF.

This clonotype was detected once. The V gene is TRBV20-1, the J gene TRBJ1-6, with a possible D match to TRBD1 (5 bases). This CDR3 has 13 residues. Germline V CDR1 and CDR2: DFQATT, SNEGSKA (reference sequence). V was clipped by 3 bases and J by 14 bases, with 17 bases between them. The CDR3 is CSARGPSLWALHF. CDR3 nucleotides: TGCAGTGCTAGGGGGCCCTCTCTATGGGCCCTCCACTTT.

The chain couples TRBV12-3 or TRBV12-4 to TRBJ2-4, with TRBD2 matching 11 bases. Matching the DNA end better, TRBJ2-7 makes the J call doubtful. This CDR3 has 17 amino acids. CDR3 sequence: CASSPDIPGLADYEQYF. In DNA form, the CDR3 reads TGTGCCAGCAGTCCTGACATTCCGGGACTAGCGGACTACGAGCAGTACTTC.

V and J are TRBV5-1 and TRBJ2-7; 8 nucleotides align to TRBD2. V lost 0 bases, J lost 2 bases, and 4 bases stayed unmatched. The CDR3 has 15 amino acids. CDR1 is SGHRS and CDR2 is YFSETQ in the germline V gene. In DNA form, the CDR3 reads TGCGCCAGCAGCTTGGGGGCGGGAGGAGCCTACGAGCAGTACTTC. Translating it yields CASSLGAGGAYEQYF.

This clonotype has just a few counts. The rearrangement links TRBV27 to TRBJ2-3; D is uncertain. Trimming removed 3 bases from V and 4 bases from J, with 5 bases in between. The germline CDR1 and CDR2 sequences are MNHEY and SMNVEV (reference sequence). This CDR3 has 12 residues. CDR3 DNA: TGTGCCAGCAGTTTCGTCCCAGATACGCAGTATTTT. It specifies CASSFVPDTQYF.

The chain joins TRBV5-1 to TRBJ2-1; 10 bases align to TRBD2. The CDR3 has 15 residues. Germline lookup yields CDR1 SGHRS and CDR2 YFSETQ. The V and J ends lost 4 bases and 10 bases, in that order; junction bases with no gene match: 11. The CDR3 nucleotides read TGCGCCAGCAGCAACGGGACTAGCGCCACGAGGGAGCAGTTCTTC. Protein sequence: CASSNGTSATREQFF.

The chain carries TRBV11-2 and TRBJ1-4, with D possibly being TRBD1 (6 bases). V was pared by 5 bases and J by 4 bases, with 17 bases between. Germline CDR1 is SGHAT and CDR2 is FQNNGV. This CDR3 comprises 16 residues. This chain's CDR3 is CASSQTGTRLNEKLFF. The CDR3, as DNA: TGTGCCAGCAGCCAGACGGGGACACGTCTTAATGAAAAACTGTTTTTT.

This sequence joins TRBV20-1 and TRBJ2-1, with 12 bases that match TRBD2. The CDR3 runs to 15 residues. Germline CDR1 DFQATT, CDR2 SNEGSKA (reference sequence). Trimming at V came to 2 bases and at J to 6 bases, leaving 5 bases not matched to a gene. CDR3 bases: TGCAGTGCTAGATTTCCTAGCGGGAGGGGCAATGAGCAGTTCTTC. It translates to CSARFPSGRGNEQFF.

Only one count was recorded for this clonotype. CDR3 in DNA: TGTGCCACCAGCAGAGCAACGACCGGGGAGCTGTTTTTT. Its protein product is CATSRATTGELFF. V usage is TRBV15 and J usage is TRBJ2-2; no clear D. Germline loops: CDR1 LNHNV, CDR2 YYDKDF (reference sequence). V was shortened by 1 base and J by 5 bases, with 5 bases between the two germline ends. This CDR3 contains 13 residues.

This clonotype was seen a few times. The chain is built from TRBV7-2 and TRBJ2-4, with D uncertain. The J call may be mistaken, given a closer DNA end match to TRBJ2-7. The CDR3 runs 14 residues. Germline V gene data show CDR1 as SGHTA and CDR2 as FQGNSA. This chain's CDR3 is CASSLDGPSNEQYF. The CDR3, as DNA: TGTGCCAGCAGCTTAGACGGACCGAGCAACGAGCAGTACTTC.

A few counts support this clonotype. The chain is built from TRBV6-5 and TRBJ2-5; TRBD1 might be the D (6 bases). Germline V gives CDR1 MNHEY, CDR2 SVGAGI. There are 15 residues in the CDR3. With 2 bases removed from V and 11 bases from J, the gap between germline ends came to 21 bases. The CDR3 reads CASSYRRNRVWEQYF. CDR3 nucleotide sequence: TGTGCCAGCAGTTACCGCCGAAACAGGGTTTGGGAGCAGTACTTC.

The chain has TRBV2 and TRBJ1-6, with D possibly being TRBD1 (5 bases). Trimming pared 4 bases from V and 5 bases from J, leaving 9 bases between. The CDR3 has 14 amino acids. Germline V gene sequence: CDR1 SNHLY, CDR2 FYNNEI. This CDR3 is CASSVNRNNSPLHF. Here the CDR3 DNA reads TGTGCCAGCAGTGTAAACAGGAATAATTCACCCCTCCACTTT. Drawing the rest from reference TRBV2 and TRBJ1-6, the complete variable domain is EPEVTQTPSHQVTQMGQEVILRCVPISNHLYFYWYRQILGQKVEFLVSFYNNEISEKSEIFDDQFSVERPDGSNFTLKIRSTKLEDSAMYFCASSVNRNNSPLHFGNGTRLTVT.

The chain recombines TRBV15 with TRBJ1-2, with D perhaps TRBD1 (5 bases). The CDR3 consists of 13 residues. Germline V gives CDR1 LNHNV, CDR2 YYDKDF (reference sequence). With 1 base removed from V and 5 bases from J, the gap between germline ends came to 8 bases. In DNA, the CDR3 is TGTGCCACCAGCAGAGCCCCAGGGTATGGCTACACCTTC. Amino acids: CATSRAPGYGYTF.

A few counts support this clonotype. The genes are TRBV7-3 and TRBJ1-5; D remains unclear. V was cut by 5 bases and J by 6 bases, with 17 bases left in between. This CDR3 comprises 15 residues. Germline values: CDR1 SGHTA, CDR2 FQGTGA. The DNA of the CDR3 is TGTGCCAGCAGCCGTATAAGGGATCCGGGTCAGCCCCAGCATTTT. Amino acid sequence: CASSRIRDPGQPQHF.

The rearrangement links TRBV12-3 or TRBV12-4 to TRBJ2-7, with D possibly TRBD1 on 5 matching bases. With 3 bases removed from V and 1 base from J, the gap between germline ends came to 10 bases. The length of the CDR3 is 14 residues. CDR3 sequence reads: CASSFWGPSYEQYF. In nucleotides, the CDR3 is TGTGCCAGCAGTTTCTGGGGCCCGTCCTACGAGCAGTACTTC.

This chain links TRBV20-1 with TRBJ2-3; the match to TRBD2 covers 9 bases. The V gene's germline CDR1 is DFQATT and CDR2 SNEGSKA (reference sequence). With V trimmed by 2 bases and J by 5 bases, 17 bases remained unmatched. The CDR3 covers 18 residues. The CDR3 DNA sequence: TGCAGTGCTAGAAGGTCTAGCGGGACCCCCTTCTCAAGAGATACGCAGTATTTT. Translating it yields CSARRSSGTPFSRDTQYF.

CDR3 sequence reads: CASSPGKNGGTQYF. DNA of the CDR3: TGTGCCAGCAGCCCCGGGAAAAATGGCGGGACCCAGTACTTC. The rearrangement uses TRBV14 and TRBJ2-5; perhaps TRBD2 as D (5 bases). The CDR3 covers 14 residues. The germline V and J ends were trimmed by 4 bases and 7 bases, with 16 bases remaining between them. The V gene's germline CDR1 is SGHDN and CDR2 FVKESK.

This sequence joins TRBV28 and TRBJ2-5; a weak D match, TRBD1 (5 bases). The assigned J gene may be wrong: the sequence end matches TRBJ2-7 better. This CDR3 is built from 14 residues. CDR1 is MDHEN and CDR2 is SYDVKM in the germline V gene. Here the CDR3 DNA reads TGTGCCAGCAGTGTTCTCTTGTCTAGGGGCGAGCAGTACTTC. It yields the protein CASSVLLSRGEQYF.